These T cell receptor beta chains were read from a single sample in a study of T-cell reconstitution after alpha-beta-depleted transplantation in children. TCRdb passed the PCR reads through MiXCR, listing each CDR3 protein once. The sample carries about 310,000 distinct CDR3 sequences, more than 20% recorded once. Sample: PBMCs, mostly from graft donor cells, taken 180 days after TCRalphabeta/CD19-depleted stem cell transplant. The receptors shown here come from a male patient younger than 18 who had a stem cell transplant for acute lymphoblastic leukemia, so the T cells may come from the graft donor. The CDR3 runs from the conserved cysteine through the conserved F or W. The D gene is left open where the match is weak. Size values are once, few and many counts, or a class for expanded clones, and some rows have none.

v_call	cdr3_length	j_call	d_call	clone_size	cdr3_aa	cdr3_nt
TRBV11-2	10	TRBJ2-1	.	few	CASSLGPVVF	TGTGCCAGCAGCTTAGGCCCCGTGGTCTTC
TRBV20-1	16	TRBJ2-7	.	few	CSARVRVVRDRYEQYF	TGCAGTGCTAGGGTCCGGGTCGTGAGGGATCGCTACGAGCAGTACTTC
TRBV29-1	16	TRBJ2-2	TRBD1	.	CSVWDRGQLNTGELFF	TGCAGCGTGTGGGACAGGGGCCAGCTCAACACCGGGGAGCTGTTTTTT
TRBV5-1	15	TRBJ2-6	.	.	CASSVGGAGANVLTF	TGCGCCAGCAGCGTGGGGGGAGCTGGGGCCAACGTCCTGACTTTC
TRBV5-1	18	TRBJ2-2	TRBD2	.	CASSYRGLAGGGTGELFF	TGCGCCAGCAGCTATCGGGGACTAGCGGGAGGAGGAACCGGGGAGCTGTTTTTT
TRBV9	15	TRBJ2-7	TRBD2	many	CASSPRLAASYEQYF	TGTGCCAGCAGCCCGCGACTAGCGGCCTCCTACGAGCAGTACTTC
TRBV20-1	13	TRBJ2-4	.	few	CSAVELTENIQYF	TGCAGTGCCGTAGAGCTGACGGAAAACATTCAGTACTTC
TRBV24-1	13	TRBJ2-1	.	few	CATSIGGVNEQFF	TGTGCCACCAGTATCGGGGGAGTCAATGAGCAGTTCTTC
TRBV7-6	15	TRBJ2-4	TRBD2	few	CASSLGLAGGNIQYF	TGTGCCAGCAGCTTAGGACTAGCAGGCGGAAACATTCAGTACTTC
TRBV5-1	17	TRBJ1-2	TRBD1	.	CASRGGTGAYSSYGYTF	TGCGCCAGCAGAGGGGGGACAGGGGCTTATTCATCTTATGGCTACACCTTC
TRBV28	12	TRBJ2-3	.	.	CASSLLEWGKYF	TGTGCCAGCAGTTTGTTGGAGTGGGGGAAGTATTTT
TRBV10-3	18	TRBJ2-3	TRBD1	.	CAISTGTGGDSSTDTQYF	TGTGCCATCAGCACCGGGACAGGGGGAGACTCTAGCACAGATACGCAGTATTTT
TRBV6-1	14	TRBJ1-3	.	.	CASSGRSSGNTIYF	TGTGCCAGCTCCGGACGGAGCTCTGGAAACACCATATATTTT
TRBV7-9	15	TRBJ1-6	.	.	CASSSHGGYNSPLHF	TGTGCCAGCAGCTCCCACGGGGGTTATAATTCACCCCTCCACTTT
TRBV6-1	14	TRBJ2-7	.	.	CASSRLTRNYEQYF	TGTGCCAGCAGTAGACTAACCCGCAACTACGAGCAGTACTTC
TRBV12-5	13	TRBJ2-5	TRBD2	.	CASGTSGQETQYF	TGTGCTAGTGGCACTAGCGGACAAGAGACCCAGTACTTC
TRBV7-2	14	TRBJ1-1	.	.	CASSLIEGSTEAFF	TGTGCCAGCAGCCTAATAGAGGGGTCCACTGAAGCTTTCTTT
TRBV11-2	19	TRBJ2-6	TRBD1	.	CASSRLRDRVGGGANVLTF	TGTGCCAGCAGCCGCCTCCGGGACAGGGTTGGTGGAGGGGCCAACGTCCTGACTTTC
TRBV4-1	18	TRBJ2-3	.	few	CASSQGIGAGQLTDTQYF	TGCGCCAGCAGCCAAGGAATTGGAGCGGGCCAGCTCACAGATACGCAGTATTTT
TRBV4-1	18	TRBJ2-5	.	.	CASSQDWAPSRFAETQYF	TGCGCCAGCAGCCAAGATTGGGCGCCAAGCCGGTTCGCAGAGACCCAGTACTTC
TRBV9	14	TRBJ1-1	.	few	CASSDKDRNTEAFF	TGTGCCAGCAGCGACAAGGACAGGAACACTGAAGCTTTCTTT
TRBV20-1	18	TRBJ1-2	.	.	CSARDGLPGQNANYGYTF	TGCAGTGCTAGAGATGGGCTACCAGGTCAGAACGCTAACTATGGCTACACCTTC
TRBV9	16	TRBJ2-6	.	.	CASSVGGAAGANVLTF	TGTGCCAGCAGCGTAGGGGGAGCGGCTGGGGCCAACGTCCTGACTTTC
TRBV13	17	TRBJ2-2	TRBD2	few	CASSPWGLAGNTGELFF	TGTGCCAGCAGCCCTTGGGGACTAGCGGGGAACACCGGGGAGCTGTTTTTT
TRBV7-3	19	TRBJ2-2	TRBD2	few	CASSSRRRTSGREAGELFF	TGTGCCAGCAGCTCTCGTAGGAGGACTAGCGGGAGAGAGGCCGGGGAGCTGTTTTTT
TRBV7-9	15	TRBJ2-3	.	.	CASSRRGASTDTQYF	TGTGCCAGCAGCCGCCGGGGAGCCAGCACAGATACGCAGTATTTT
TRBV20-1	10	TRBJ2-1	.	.	CSVPYNEQFF	TGCAGTGTCCCCTACAATGAGCAGTTCTTC
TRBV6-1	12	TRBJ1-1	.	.	CASMEESTEAFF	TGTGCCAGCATGGAGGAATCCACTGAAGCTTTCTTT
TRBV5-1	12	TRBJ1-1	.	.	CASKQGVTEAFF	TGCGCCAGCAAACAGGGAGTCACTGAAGCTTTCTTT
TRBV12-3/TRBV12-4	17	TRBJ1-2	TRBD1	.	CAMKGGARGGDRLGYTF	TGTGCCATGAAGGGCGGTGCTAGAGGGGGCGACCGGCTAGGCTACACCTTC
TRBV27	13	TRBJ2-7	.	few	CASSLDSFGEQYF	TGTGCCAGCAGTTTGGACAGTTTCGGTGAGCAGTACTTC
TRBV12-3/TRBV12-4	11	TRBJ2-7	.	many	CASSLTYEQYF	TGTGCCAGCAGTCTGACCTACGAGCAGTACTTC
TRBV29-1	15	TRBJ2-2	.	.	CSVEDAQGEPGELFF	TGCAGCGTTGAAGATGCACAGGGAGAGCCCGGGGAGCTGTTTTTT
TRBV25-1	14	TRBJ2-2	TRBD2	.	CASSWGGDTGELFF	TGTGCCAGCAGTTGGGGGGGGGACACCGGGGAGCTGTTTTTT
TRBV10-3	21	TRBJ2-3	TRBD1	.	CAIRGRRWGQYASWGADTQYF	TGTGCCATCAGAGGTCGAAGGTGGGGACAGTATGCATCTTGGGGCGCAGATACGCAGTATTTT
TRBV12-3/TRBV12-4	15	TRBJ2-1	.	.	CASSLLRSSYNEQFF	TGTGCCAGCAGTTTGTTACGTTCCTCCTACAATGAGCAGTTCTTC
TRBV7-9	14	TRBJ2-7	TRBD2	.	CASSYGTRSYEQYF	TGTGCCAGCAGCTACGGGACTAGAAGTTACGAGCAGTACTTC
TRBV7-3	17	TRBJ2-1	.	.	CASSLKSRSWGINEQFF	TGTGCCAGCAGCTTAAAATCGCGCAGTTGGGGGATTAATGAGCAGTTCTTC
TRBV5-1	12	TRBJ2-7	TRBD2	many	CASSRGAYEQYF	TGCGCCAGCAGCCGGGGGGCCTACGAGCAGTACTTC
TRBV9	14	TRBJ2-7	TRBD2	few	CASSVEAGPYEQYF	TGTGCCAGCAGCGTAGAAGCGGGGCCCTACGAGCAGTACTTC
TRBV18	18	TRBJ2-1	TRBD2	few	CASSRRGLAGVLYNEQFF	TGTGCCAGCTCACGACGGGGGCTAGCGGGAGTGCTTTACAATGAGCAGTTCTTC
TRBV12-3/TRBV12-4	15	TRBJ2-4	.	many	CASSLMGKGRVIQYF	TGTGCCAGCAGTTTAATGGGGAAGGGACGGGTCATTCAGTACTTC
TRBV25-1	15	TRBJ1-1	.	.	CASSDPGTGYTEAFF	TGTGCCAGCAGTGACCCCGGTACAGGGTACACTGAAGCTTTCTTT
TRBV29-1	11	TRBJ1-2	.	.	CSVVSPYGYTF	TGCAGCGTTGTAAGCCCCTATGGCTACACCTTC
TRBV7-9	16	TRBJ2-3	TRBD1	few	CASSLRRQGALDTQYF	TGTGCCAGCAGCTTAAGGCGACAGGGGGCGTTAGATACGCAGTATTTT
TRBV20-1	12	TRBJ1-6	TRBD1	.	CSVGQGLSPLHF	TGCAGTGTGGGACAGGGTCTCTCACCCCTCCACTTT